These 14 T cell receptor beta chains share one sample of origin, sequenced in a study of regulatory T cells in long-lasting Graves disease. Building the TCR beta libraries relied on iRepertoire HTBI primers, and CDR3 regions underwent Arm-PCR. One entry per CDR3 protein, called by TCRdb with MiXCR from the multiplex PCR reads. The sample has around 470,000 distinct CDR3 sequences; 13% to 15% are singletons. Time point given: newly diagnosed GD, antithyroid drugs for less than 3 months. Making the TCR library involved RNA that had been extracted from PBMCs. Separately, the same data were catalogued under a study of T cells in Graves' hyperthyroidism and ophthalmopathy.

Sequences were derived from peripheral blood mononuclear cells (PBMCs), sampled at new diagnosis, from a patient treated with antithyroid drugs. These receptors all come from a woman between 50 and 59 years old with Graves disease.

The rearrangement joins TRBV6-1 to TRBJ1-4, with 9 bases identical to TRBD1. Germline V gene lookup returns CDR1 MNHNS and CDR2 SASEGT. This CDR3 contains 16 residues. Germline trimming cut 5 bases from V and 8 bases from J; bases unmatched to any gene: 12. CDR3 bases: TGTGCCAGCAGTCCCATACCGGGACAGGGTCGAGAAAAACTGTTTTTT. Protein: CASSPIPGQGREKLFF.

This clonotype has a count of ten or more. The rearrangement uses TRBV11-1 and TRBJ1-1, with TRBD1 as a possible D gene (6 bases). The germline CDR1 and CDR2 sequences are SGHAT and FQDESV (reference sequence). The CDR3 is 13 residues long. Trimming took 4 bases from V and 1 from J, leaving 7 bases between them. CDR3 protein: CASSSDRNTEAFF. The CDR3 DNA follows: TGTGCCAGCAGCTCGGACAGGAACACTGAAGCTTTCTTT.

This clonotype came up a few times. The V gene is TRBV7-3, the J gene TRBJ1-2; 10 bases are a match to TRBD1. Germline V gene lookup returns CDR1 SGHTA and CDR2 FQGTGA. J gave up 6 bases and V 8 bases, and 3 bases lay outside the gene matches. The CDR3 spans 12 residues. CDR3 coding DNA: TGTGCCAGCGGGACAGGGGAGGATGGCTACACCTTC. Protein: CASGTGEDGYTF.

The V gene is TRBV5-1, the J gene TRBJ1-1; TRBD1 is a possible D gene (6 bases). The V gene lost 0 bases and the J gene lost 0 bases, with 18 bases spanning the gap. The germline CDR1 and CDR2 sequences are SGHRS and YFSETQ. This CDR3 is built from 18 residues. The CDR3 region has the DNA TGCGCCAGCAGCTTGGCCGGTCCGTGGGACACTATGAACACTGAAGCTTTCTTT. Residues: CASSLAGPWDTMNTEAFF.

CDR3 residues: CASSPHTSGKNNEQFF. DNA for the CDR3: TGTGCCAGCAGCCCCCATACTAGCGGGAAAAACAATGAGCAGTTCTTC. V is TRBV3-1 and J is TRBJ2-1; TRBD2 matches at 10 bases. Germline V gene lookup returns CDR1 LGHDT and CDR2 YNNKEL (reference sequence). The CDR3 is 16 residues long. The V segment lost 4 bases and the J segment 5 bases; nucleotides outside the gene matches: 8.

This clonotype was observed a handful of times. The CDR3 DNA sequence: TGTGCCAGCAGACGGGATTCTGGGGCCAACGTCCTGACTTTC. Encoded protein: CASRRDSGANVLTF. This chain links TRBV11-2 with TRBJ2-6; TRBD2 is a possible D gene (5 bases). The V end was cut by 6 bases, the J end by 1 base, with 7 bases between. The CDR3 spans 14 residues. CDR1 and CDR2 (germline): SGHAT, FQNNGV.

This clonotype was found many times. This chain uses TRBV6-5 with TRBJ1-1; the D gene is possibly TRBD1 (6 bases). V dropped 3 bases and J dropped 3 bases, with 14 bases sitting between them. The germline V gene has CDR1 MNHEY and CDR2 SVGAGI. The CDR3 runs 15 residues. The CDR3 bases are TGTGCCAGCAGTTATGGGGGGCAGCTGGACACTGAAGCTTTCTTT. Translated, it gives CASSYGGQLDTEAFF.

This clonotype has ten or more counts. V usage is TRBV28 and J usage is TRBJ2-1; 8 bases are shared with TRBD1. The germline V gene encodes CDR1 MDHEN and CDR2 SYDVKM. Trimming took 8 bases from V and 0 from J; bases not matched to a gene: 6. CDR3 length: 15 amino acids. The CDR3 DNA reads as TGTGCCAGCGCAGGGGGCTCAAGCTCCTACAATGAGCAGTTCTTC. It yields the protein CASAGGSSSYNEQFF.

The table lists this clonotype with many counts. The chain uses TRBV5-1 and TRBJ1-1; D is ambiguous. Trimming removed 2 bases at V and 1 base at J, with 9 bases between. Germline assignment: CDR1 SGHRS and CDR2 YFSETQ. This CDR3 is 14 amino acids long. CDR3 coding DNA: TGCGCCAGCAGCTTAAAGGGAACGAACACTGAAGCTTTCTTT. Amino acids: CASSLKGTNTEAFF. Complete variable domain (other parts from reference TRBV5-1 and TRBJ1-1): KAGVTQTPRYLIKTRGQQVTLSCSPISGHRSVSWYQQTPGQGLQFLFEYFSETQRNKGNFPGRFSGRQFSNSRSEMNVSTLELGDSALYLCASSLKGTNTEAFFGQGTRLTVV.

This clonotype was observed a few times. The chain links TRBV6-1 to TRBJ2-1, with TRBD2 identical over 13 bases. V gave up 5 bases and J gave up 6 bases; unmatched junction bases: 7. CDR3 size: 16 residues. Germline CDR1 is MNHNS and CDR2 is SASEGT. The CDR3 bases are TGTGCCAGCAGTCACGGGGGACTAGCGGGGTCCAATGAGCAGTTCTTC. This encodes CASSHGGLAGSNEQFF.

Many counts were recorded for this clonotype. This sequence joins TRBV2 and TRBJ1-2; D is possibly TRBD1 (6 bases). Looked up from germline, CDR1 is SNHLY and CDR2 is FYNNEI. The germline V and J ends were trimmed by 7 bases and 4 bases, with 16 bases remaining between them. This CDR3 is built from 14 residues. CDR3 DNA: TGTGCCAGCACTGGACAGCCCTTGGGCTATGGCTACACCTTC. As protein: CASTGQPLGYGYTF.

This clonotype was recorded a few times. A much larger clone sits a single nucleotide away, making a read error possible. The chain combines TRBV12-3 or TRBV12-4 with TRBJ1-2; the match to TRBD1 covers 10 bases. This CDR3 spans 15 amino acids. CDR3 nucleotides: TGTGCCAGCAGTACGGGGACAGGGGTCTACTATGGCCACACCTTC. This translates into CASSTGTGVYYGHTF.

Comments on this clonotype: This could be a read error, since a much larger clone is one nucleotide away. This sequence joins TRBV7-2 and TRBJ1-4; 9 positions agree with TRBD1. CDR3 length: 16 residues. Germline V gene sequence: CDR1 SGHTA, CDR2 FQGNSA. The CDR3 DNA is TGTGCCGGCAGCTTCTTGGGACAGGGTCCGTTGGAAAAACTGTTTTTT. It specifies CAGSFLGQGPLEKLFF.

The genes are TRBV5-1 and TRBJ2-7; possibly TRBD1 for D (7 bases). V was trimmed by 4 bases and J by 3 bases, leaving 17 bases between them. The CDR3 contains 15 residues. Germline CDR1 reads SGHRS; CDR2 reads YFSETQ. For the CDR3, the DNA is TGCGCCAGCAGCCCCACCGGAGGGGGCCACTACGAGCAGTACTTC. It is translated as CASSPTGGGHYEQYF. The full variable domain, with the rest looked up from reference TRBV5-1 and TRBJ2-7, is KAGVTQTPRYLIKTRGQQVTLSCSPISGHRSVSWYQQTPGQGLQFLFEYFSETQRNKGNFPGRFSGRQFSNSRSEMNVSTLELGDSALYLCASSPTGGGHYEQYFGPGTRLTVT.